This entry features one TCR beta chain sequence. No antigen is known for it. This sample is part of a study of T cell responses to AZD1222 COVID-19 vaccine. The table came from immunoSEQ multiplex PCR; TCRdb's copy has only in-frame clones and leaves some out. The sample records about 150,000 clones, around 85% being singletons. The CDR3 consists of 12 residues. Germline CDR1 and CDR2: GTSNPN and SVGIG (reference sequence). V lost 3 bases and J lost 5; bases outside the gene matches: 3. General study findings and limits: Reportedly, nearly half of unique spike TCRs recognized epitopes outside B.1.351/B.1.1.7 mutations. All repertoire sampling was performed exclusively after the peak T cell response. The CD4 TCRs associated with vaccination extended across spike and predominated at 160-218 and 743-854. Among those given AZD1222, only six were seropositive at baseline.

The clonotype comes from an adult who received the MenACWY meningococcal vaccine as a control. This material consisted of peripheral blood, taken 28 days after the second dose of the MenACWY control vaccine. This chain joins TRBV30 and TRBJ2-5, with 7 nucleotides matching TRBD2. The CDR3 region has the DNA TGTGCCTGGAGCGGGAGGCGGGAGACCCAGTACTTC. Encoded protein: CAWSGRRETQYF.